Below are 32 T cell receptor beta chains sequenced from a single sample in a study of CD8+ T cells in alopecia areata. Sequencing used cDNA as its template, made by extracting RNA and reverse transcribing it. Sequencing used immunoSEQ multiplex PCR; TCRdb keeps in-frame clones, though not all of them. This table has 150,000 to 200,000 clones, about 65% appearing once. The treatment: oral pan-JAK inhibitor, 5-10 mg twice daily. The starting material was CD4+ T cells sorted from blood, obtained at week 49, from a patient treated with tofacitinib. Receptor source: a human donor with alopecia areata.

The rearrangement uses TRBV5-4 and TRBJ2-1, with TRBD2 as a possible D gene (5 bases). V lost 4 bases and J 0 bases, leaving 11 bases between the germline ends. CDR3 size: 15 residues. Germline V gene data show CDR1 as SGHNT and CDR2 as YYREEE (reference sequence). The CDR3 loop reads CASSPSSRSYNEQFF. For the CDR3, the DNA is TGTGCCAGCAGCCCTAGCTCTCGCTCCTACAATGAGCAGTTCTTC.

This chain connects TRBV4-1 to TRBJ2-5; no firm D call. Germline V CDR1 and CDR2: MGHRA, YSYEKL. Trimming took 0 bases from V and 4 from J, leaving 0 bases between them. The CDR3 has 11 amino acids. The CDR3 sequence is CASSQEETQYF. For the CDR3, the DNA is TGCGCCAGCAGCCAAGAAGAGACCCAGTACTTC.

Notes on this clone: Within the sample, other DNA sequences also encode this same CDR3. This chain connects TRBV30 to TRBJ1-2, with TRBD1 identical over 7 bases. V shed 0 bases, J shed 6 bases, and the junction held 4 bases outside the gene matches. This CDR3 has 13 residues. Per germline, CDR1 GTSNPN and CDR2 SVGIG (reference sequence). The CDR3 nucleotides read TGTGCCTGGAGTGTGAGGCAGGGGGATGGCTACACCTTC. It yields the protein CAWSVRQGDGYTF.

The V and J genes are TRBV6-1 and TRBJ1-6, with D unclear. CDR1 MNHNS and CDR2 SASEGT come from the germline V gene. The CDR3 has 14 residues. The V and J ends lost 3 bases and 7 bases respectively, with 10 bases between them. The DNA of the CDR3 is TGTGCCAGCAGTGAGTTTACAGTAAATTCACCCCTCCACTTT. Translated: CASSEFTVNSPLHF.

The chain uses TRBV7-8 and TRBJ1-1, with TRBD1 as a possible D gene (5 bases). Germline loops: CDR1 SGHVS, CDR2 FQNEAQ. V lost 3 bases and J lost 10, with 12 bases in between. The CDR3 is 12 residues long. CDR3 DNA: TGTGCCAGCAGCTTTGTGGCAGGGAGAGCTTTCTTT. Its translation is CASSFVAGRAFF. Full variable domain (remainder filled in from reference TRBV7-8 and TRBJ1-1): GAGVSQSPRYKVAKRGQDVALRCDPISGHVSLFWYQQALGQGPEFLTYFQNEAQLDKSGLPSDRFFAERPEGSVSTLKIQRTQQEDSAVYLCASSFVAGRAFFGQGTRLTVV.

A single count supports this clone. The chain carries TRBV30 and TRBJ1-2, with D maybe TRBD1 (6 bases). Trimming took off 5 bases at V and 0 bases at J, with 13 bases between the two ends. CDR3 length: 14 residues. Germline V CDR1 and CDR2: GTSNPN, SVGIG (reference sequence). The CDR3 protein is CAWATGRANYGYTF. In DNA, the CDR3 is TGTGCCTGGGCGACAGGCCGAGCTAACTATGGCTACACCTTC.

V gene TRBV29-1 combines with J gene TRBJ1-2; D gene uncertain. Germline CDR1 is SQVTM and CDR2 is ANQGSEA. Trimming shortened V by 1 base and J by 5 bases, and 5 bases separated the two germline ends. The CDR3 totals 11 residues. CDR3 nucleotides: TGCAGCGTTGAAGTGAAGTATGGCTACACCTTC. Translating gives CSVEVKYGYTF.

This clone was counted only a few times. This chain connects TRBV19 to TRBJ1-5; D uncertain. The CDR3 totals 14 residues. CDR1 and CDR2 (germline): LNHDA, SQIVND (reference sequence). V was clipped by 7 bases and J by 4 bases, with 14 bases between them. Here the CDR3 reads CASTPAAPNQPQHF. CDR3 in DNA: TGTGCCAGTACCCCCGCAGCCCCTAATCAGCCCCAGCATTTT.

The DNA for the CDR3 is TGTGCCAGCAGCTTACCCGGAATGGCTTACGAGCAGTACTTC. Its protein product is CASSLPGMAYEQYF. V is TRBV11-2 and J is TRBJ2-7; D call uncertain. This CDR3 spans 14 amino acids. Between the trimmed V and J ends, which lost 2 bases and 4 bases, there was a span of 12 bases. Looked up from germline, CDR1 is SGHAT and CDR2 is FQNNGV.

This clone was observed a handful of times. The chain combines TRBV4-3 with TRBJ1-4; D remains ambiguous. The germline gives CDR1 LGHNA, CDR2 YSLEER. The V end was cut by 0 bases, the J end by 8 bases, with 13 bases between. The CDR3 spans 15 residues. CDR3 sequence: CASSQDAGGSEKLFF. CDR3 DNA sequence: TGCGCCAGCAGCCAAGATGCGGGCGGATCAGAAAAACTGTTTTTT.

J is TRBJ2-5 and V is TRBV27, with D perhaps TRBD2 (6 bases). Trimming removed 6 bases at V and 7 bases at J, with 18 bases between. Germline V gene data show CDR1 as MNHEY and CDR2 as SMNVEV (reference sequence). The CDR3 loop spans 14 amino acids. CDR3 sequence reads: CASRRDSSPSTQYF. The CDR3 DNA sequence: TGTGCCAGCAGGCGGGACTCCTCGCCATCGACCCAGTACTTC.

The chain has TRBV30 and TRBJ2-1, with D perhaps matching TRBD1 (6 bases). The germline gives CDR1 GTSNPN, CDR2 SVGIG (reference sequence). The V end lost 0 bases, the J end lost 9 bases, and 15 bases lay between the germline ends. The CDR3 extends over 14 amino acids. The CDR3 protein is CAWSVLAGVGEQFF. The CDR3 bases are TGTGCCTGGAGTGTATTGGCAGGGGTAGGTGAGCAGTTCTTC.

This clone was detected only a few times. Other DNA sequences in the sample encode the same CDR3. The chain links TRBV7-3 to TRBJ1-2, with 10 bases fitting TRBD1. Germline V gene lookup returns CDR1 SGHTA and CDR2 FQGTGA. The trim removed 2 bases at V and 6 bases at J, leaving 0 bases unmatched. CDR3 length: 13 amino acids. The CDR3 DNA reads as TGTGCCAGCAGCTTAGGGACAGGGGATGGCTACACCTTC. Its protein product is CASSLGTGDGYTF.

V usage is TRBV29-1 and J usage is TRBJ1-1; no clear D. Trimming took 5 bases from V and 0 from J, leaving 16 bases between them. Germline values: CDR1 SQVTM, CDR2 ANQGSEA. CDR3 length: 15 residues. In nucleotides, the CDR3 is TGCAGCGTTAGGCCGAGGTTAACAATGAACACTGAAGCTTTCTTT. Amino acid sequence: CSVRPRLTMNTEAFF.

This chain links TRBV20-1 with TRBJ1-1, with D unclear. Germline assignment: CDR1 DFQATT and CDR2 SNEGSKA (reference sequence). V lost 5 bases, J lost 2 bases, and 6 bases lay in between. CDR3 length equals 11 residues. CDR3 sequence: CSAPDNTEAFF. The CDR3 nucleotides are TGCAGTGCTCCAGATAACACTGAAGCTTTCTTT.

J is TRBJ2-7 and V is TRBV7-2; D gene uncertain. Germline assignment: CDR1 SGHTA and CDR2 FQGNSA. The CDR3 contains 13 residues. V gave up 1 base and J gave up 4 bases, with 8 bases separating them. This chain's CDR3 is CASSLGGKYEQYF. The CDR3, as DNA: TGTGCCAGCAGCTTAGGGGGAAAATACGAGCAGTACTTC. The complete variable domain, with remaining parts taken from reference TRBV7-2 and TRBJ2-7, reads GAGVSQSPSNKVTEKGKDVELRCDPISGHTALYWYRQSLGQGLEFLIYFQGNSAPDKSGLPSDRFSAERTGGSVSTLTIQRTQQEDSAVYLCASSLGGKYEQYFGPGTRLTVT.

The gene calls are TRBV30 and TRBJ2-3; D unclear. Germline assignment: CDR1 GTSNPN and CDR2 SVGIG (reference sequence). V was shortened by 3 bases and J by 0 bases, with 7 bases between the two germline ends. The length of the CDR3 is 13 residues. The chain's CDR3 is CAWSTSSTDTQYF. The CDR3 nucleotides read TGTGCCTGGAGCACGTCTAGCACAGATACGCAGTATTTT. Full variable domain (outside the CDR3, taken from reference TRBV30 and TRBJ2-3): SQTIHQWPATLVQPVGSPLSLECTVEGTSNPNLYWYRQAAGRGLQLLFYSVGIGQISSEVPQNLSASRPQDRQFILSSKKLLLSDSGFYLCAWSTSSTDTQYFGPGTRLTVL.

This clone has a handful of counts. The chain uses TRBV4-2 and TRBJ2-7; 7 bases are a match to TRBD2. The germline gives CDR1 LGHNA, CDR2 YNFKEQ. The CDR3 runs 16 residues. V lost 0 bases and J lost 2; bases outside the gene matches: 7. CDR3 nucleotides: TGTGCCAGCAGCCAAGACAGCGGACTAGGGCCCTACGAGCAGTACTTC. Its translation is CASSQDSGLGPYEQYF.

V is TRBV19 and J is TRBJ2-7; TRBD1 aligns across 10 bases. The CDR3 covers 14 residues. CDR1 and CDR2 (germline): LNHDA, SQIVND (reference sequence). The junction had 2 bases not matched to a gene; V was cut back by 6 bases and J by 0 bases. The CDR3 loop is CASSRTGGSYEQYF. The CDR3 coding sequence is TGTGCCAGTAGCAGGACAGGGGGCTCCTACGAGCAGTACTTC.

The genes are TRBV6-1 and TRBJ1-5; a weak D match, TRBD1 (6 bases). The CDR3 sequence is 13 residues long. V shed 9 bases and J shed 3 bases, with 12 bases lying between them. The germline CDR1 and CDR2 sequences are MNHNS and SASEGT. The CDR3: CASGGGDNQPQHF. The CDR3 coding sequence is TGTGCCAGTGGAGGGGGGGACAATCAGCCCCAGCATTTT.

With respect to this clone: This sample includes further DNA sequences coding for the same CDR3. The gene calls are TRBV29-1 and TRBJ2-2; 8 positions match TRBD1. Germline CDR1 and CDR2: SQVTM and ANQGSEA. V lost 7 bases, J lost 2 bases, and 3 bases stayed unmatched. This CDR3 spans 13 amino acids. In nucleotides, the CDR3 is TGCAGCGCAGACAGGGGAAACACCGGGGAGCTGTTTTTT. It yields the protein CSADRGNTGELFF.

V is TRBV10-1 and J is TRBJ2-1, with TRBD1 matching over 9 bases. V was clipped by 3 bases and J by 4 bases; unmatched bases: 10. Germline CDR1 is WNHNN and CDR2 is SYGVQD (reference sequence). CDR3 length: 17 amino acids. This CDR3 is CASSDPRGTGPYNEQFF. CDR3 coding DNA: TGCGCCAGCAGTGACCCGAGAGGGACAGGGCCTTACAATGAGCAGTTCTTC.

The chain joins TRBV7-2 to TRBJ1-2, with D tentatively TRBD1 (6 bases). The CDR3 extends over 15 amino acids. Germline loops: CDR1 SGHTA, CDR2 FQGNSA. V was cut by 6 bases and J by 4 bases, with 18 bases left in between. The chain's CDR3 is CASSSPPGTSYGYTF. CDR3 DNA: TGTGCCAGCAGTTCCCCCCCGGGGACAAGCTATGGCTACACCTTC.

V usage is TRBV6-1 and J usage is TRBJ2-7; no definite D call. V lost 4 bases and J 1 base, leaving 8 bases between the germline ends. Germline CDR1 and CDR2: MNHNS and SASEGT. There are 13 residues in the CDR3. The CDR3 loop reads CASSALQSYEQYF. CDR3 nucleotides: TGTGCCAGCAGTGCCCTCCAGTCCTACGAGCAGTACTTC.

This clone appeared a few times. CDR3 sequence: CASSLEGQLSYEQYF. The CDR3 DNA reads as TGCGCCAGCAGCTTGGAGGGACAGCTGTCCTACGAGCAGTACTTC. The rearrangement links TRBV5-1 to TRBJ2-7, with 7 bases fitting TRBD1. The CDR3 totals 15 residues. Per the germline V gene, CDR1 is SGHRS and CDR2 is YFSETQ. Trimming cost V 0 bases and J 1 base; bases outside gene matches: 4.

This clone was seen a handful of times. The chain employs TRBV7-3 and TRBJ2-1, with 7 bases aligning to TRBD1. The V gene end was trimmed by 5 bases and the J gene end by 5 bases; junction bases not matched to a gene: 6. Germline CDR1 and CDR2: SGHTA and FQGTGA. This CDR3 has 14 residues. The CDR3 is CASSRTGINNEQFF. The CDR3 DNA follows: TGTGCCAGCAGCCGGACAGGAATTAACAATGAGCAGTTCTTC.

The sample holds a few counts of this clone. This chain joins TRBV7-2 and TRBJ2-3; D remains ambiguous. V was clipped by 0 bases and J by 2 bases, with 6 bases between them. The CDR3 consists of 14 residues. In germline, CDR1 is SGHTA, CDR2 FQGNSA. This CDR3 is CASSLARPTDTQYF. DNA for the CDR3: TGTGCCAGCAGCTTAGCGAGGCCCACAGATACGCAGTATTTT. The variable domain in full, with the rest retrieved from reference TRBV7-2 and TRBJ2-3, is GAGVSQSPSNKVTEKGKDVELRCDPISGHTALYWYRQSLGQGLEFLIYFQGNSAPDKSGLPSDRFSAERTGGSVSTLTIQRTQQEDSAVYLCASSLARPTDTQYFGPGTRLTVL.

J is TRBJ2-1 and V is TRBV29-1; D not certain. Germline lookup yields CDR1 SQVTM and CDR2 ANQGSEA. The CDR3 loop spans 14 amino acids. With 4 bases removed from V and 10 bases from J, the gap between germline ends came to 20 bases. CDR3 region: CSVGGMASSGEQFF. The CDR3 coding sequence is TGCAGCGTTGGAGGCATGGCCTCGTCCGGGGAGCAGTTCTTC.

This clone was detected once. The J gene is TRBJ2-5, the V gene TRBV5-6, with 8 bases that match TRBD2. V lost 4 bases to trimming and J lost 2 bases; unmatched junction nucleotides: 7. Germline CDR1 SGHDT, CDR2 YYEEEE. There are 15 residues in the CDR3. In nucleotides, the CDR3 is TGTGCCAGCAGCCTGGAACTAGCGGCGCAAGAGACCCAGTACTTC. Its translation: CASSLELAAQETQYF.

The chain combines TRBV19 with TRBJ1-1; unclear D gene. V lost 7 bases and J lost 5, with 11 bases in between. Per germline, CDR1 LNHDA and CDR2 SQIVND (reference sequence). The CDR3 sequence is 12 residues long. CDR3 sequence reads: CASKTVGTEAFF. CDR3 coding DNA: TGTGCCAGTAAGACCGTCGGTACTGAAGCTTTCTTT.

V usage is TRBV9 and J usage is TRBJ2-7; TRBD1 matches at 8 bases. Germline V gene data show CDR1 as SGDLS and CDR2 as YYNGEE. After removal of 2 bases from V and 5 bases from J, the junction contained 6 bases not matched to a gene. This CDR3 has 14 residues. CDR3 residues: CASSVATGVHEQYF. CDR3 DNA sequence: TGTGCCAGCAGCGTGGCGACAGGGGTCCACGAGCAGTACTTC.

Written as DNA, the CDR3 is TGTGCCACCAGCAGTTCAGAGATCAATCAGCCCCAGCATTTT. This sequence encodes CATSSSEINQPQHF. The chain is built from TRBV15 and TRBJ1-5; D gene ambiguous. Deletions cut 3 bases from V and 3 bases from J, with 9 bases between. Germline-derived CDR1 and CDR2 are LNHNV and YYDKDF (reference sequence). The CDR3 covers 14 residues.